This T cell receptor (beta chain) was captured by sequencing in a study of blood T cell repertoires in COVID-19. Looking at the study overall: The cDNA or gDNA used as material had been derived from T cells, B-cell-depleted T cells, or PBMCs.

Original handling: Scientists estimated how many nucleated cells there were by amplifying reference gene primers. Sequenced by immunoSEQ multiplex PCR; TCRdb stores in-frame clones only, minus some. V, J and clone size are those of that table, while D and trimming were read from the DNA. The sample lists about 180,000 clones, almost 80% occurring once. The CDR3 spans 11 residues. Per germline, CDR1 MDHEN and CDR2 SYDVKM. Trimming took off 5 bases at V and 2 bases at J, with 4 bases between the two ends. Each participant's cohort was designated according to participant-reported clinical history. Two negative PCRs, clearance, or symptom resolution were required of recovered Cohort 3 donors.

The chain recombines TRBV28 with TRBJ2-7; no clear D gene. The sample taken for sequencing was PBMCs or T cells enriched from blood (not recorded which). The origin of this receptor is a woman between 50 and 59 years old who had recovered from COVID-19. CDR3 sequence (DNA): TGTGCCAGCAGTAACACCTACGAGCAGTACTTC. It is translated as CASSNTYEQYF. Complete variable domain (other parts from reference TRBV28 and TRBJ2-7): DVKVTQSSRYLVKRTGEKVFLECVQDMDHENMFWYRQDPGLGLRLIYFSYDVKMKEKGDIPEGYSVSREKKERFSLILESASTNQTSMYLCASSNTYEQYFGPGTRLTVT.